These 27 T cell receptor beta chains share one sample of origin, sequenced in a study of cytomegalovirus exposure and HLA in healthy donors. With 60 Vbeta and 13 Jbeta primers, the PCR was carried out. Measured with immunoSEQ multiplex PCR; TCRdb has only the in-frame clones, and not every one. This sample carries 80,000 or so clones, around three quarters of them seen once, and the ten largest clones take more than 7%. Material: PBMCs. These receptors all stem from a woman aged 40 to 49 in good health and CMV-seronegative.

The DNA of the CDR3 is TGTGCCAGCAGGACAGGGACCAACTATGGCTACACCTTC. This encodes CASRTGTNYGYTF. The chain is built from TRBV2 and TRBJ1-2; 7 bases map to TRBD1. The CDR3 runs 13 residues. In germline, CDR1 is SNHLY, CDR2 FYNNEI. Germline trimming cut 6 bases from V and 2 bases from J; bases unmatched to any gene: 3.

The J gene is TRBJ2-3, the V gene TRBV29-1, with TRBD1 identical over 9 bases. From germline, CDR1 is SQVTM and CDR2 ANQGSEA. CDR3 length: 13 amino acids. With 7 bases clipped from V and 4 bases from J, the junction kept 6 bases outside the gene matches. CDR3 sequence: CSGGDRVPDTQYF. The CDR3 DNA sequence: TGCAGCGGAGGGGACAGGGTGCCAGATACGCAGTATTTT.

V usage is TRBV29-1 and J usage is TRBJ2-2, with TRBD1 as a possible D gene (7 bases). Germline values: CDR1 SQVTM, CDR2 ANQGSEA. V was cut by 5 bases and J by 4 bases, with 14 bases left in between. The CDR3 runs to 14 residues. The CDR3 DNA sequence: TGCAGCGTTTCCCAGGGGGGAGGCACCGGGGAGCTGTTTTTT. Its translation: CSVSQGGGTGELFF.

The chain recombines TRBV5-1 with TRBJ2-2; possible D gene TRBD2, 7 bases. The CDR3 is made up of 16 amino acids. Trimming removed 0 bases from V and 4 bases from J, with 13 bases in between. Germline-derived CDR1 and CDR2 are SGHRS and YFSETQ. Here the CDR3 reads CASSLEGGYLTGELFF. The CDR3, as DNA: TGCGCCAGCAGCTTGGAGGGGGGGTACCTCACCGGGGAGCTGTTTTTT. Full variable domain (outside the CDR3, taken from reference TRBV5-1 and TRBJ2-2): KAGVTQTPRYLIKTRGQQVTLSCSPISGHRSVSWYQQTPGQGLQFLFEYFSETQRNKGNFPGRFSGRQFSNSRSEMNVSTLELGDSALYLCASSLEGGYLTGELFFGEGSRLTVL.

The chain combines TRBV5-1 with TRBJ1-2; D gene unclear. Trimming removed 2 bases from V and 8 bases from J, with 25 bases in between. Germline assignment: CDR1 SGHRS and CDR2 YFSETQ. The CDR3 consists of 17 residues. The CDR3 nucleotides are TGCGCCAGCAGCTTCACCGCAGTTGAGGCGGGCGCCGGGGGCTACACCTTC. It specifies CASSFTAVEAGAGGYTF.

The chain joins TRBV11-2 to TRBJ2-2; TRBD2 agrees at 7 bases. Germline V gene data show CDR1 as SGHAT and CDR2 as FQNNGV. V lost 0 bases to trimming and J lost 6 bases; unmatched junction nucleotides: 10. The CDR3 is 17 amino acids. The DNA of the CDR3 is TGTGCCAGCAGCTTAGATCTAGAGCGGGGAAATGCCGGGGAGCTGTTTTTT. It codes for CASSLDLERGNAGELFF.

The chain links TRBV6-1 to TRBJ2-7, with 8 bases matching TRBD1. Per the germline V gene, CDR1 is MNHNS and CDR2 is SASEGT. This CDR3 is 14 amino acids long. V was pared by 8 bases and J by 7 bases, with 13 bases of the junction left unmatched. CDR3 bases: TGTGCCAGCTGGTCCGGGACAGGCCGTAAGGAGCAGTACTTC. Amino acids: CASWSGTGRKEQYF.

J is TRBJ1-1 and V is TRBV15; D gene unclear. Trimming stripped 1 base from V and 0 bases from J, with 6 bases between. The CDR3 runs to 14 residues. The germline V gene has CDR1 LNHNV and CDR2 YYDKDF (reference sequence). The CDR3 is CATSRGQVNTEAFF. In DNA form, the CDR3 reads TGTGCCACCAGCAGAGGGCAGGTGAACACTGAAGCTTTCTTT.

The chain links TRBV30 to TRBJ2-7, with 9 bases matching TRBD2. This CDR3 contains 16 residues. V shed 0 bases, J shed 5 bases, and the junction held 11 bases outside the gene matches. Germline lookup yields CDR1 GTSNPN and CDR2 SVGIG (reference sequence). CDR3 region: CAWSVVTAGGPHEQYF. The CDR3 DNA follows: TGTGCCTGGAGTGTAGTTACGGCGGGAGGGCCCCACGAGCAGTACTTC.

The chain uses TRBV30 and TRBJ2-7; D ambiguous. Trimming cost V 1 base and J 0 bases, with 13 bases left between them. The CDR3 spans 15 residues. CDR1 GTSNPN and CDR2 SVGIG come from the germline V gene (reference sequence). The CDR3 nucleotides read TGTGCCTGGAGTGCCTCCAACAGTAACTCCTACGAGCAGTACTTC. Translated, it gives CAWSASNSNSYEQYF. The variable domain in full, with the rest retrieved from reference TRBV30 and TRBJ2-7, is SQTIHQWPATLVQPVGSPLSLECTVEGTSNPNLYWYRQAAGRGLQLLFYSVGIGQISSEVPQNLSASRPQDRQFILSSKKLLLSDSGFYLCAWSASNSNSYEQYFGPGTRLTVT.

The chain is built from TRBV10-1 and TRBJ2-7; 9 nucleotides line up with TRBD2. CDR1 WNHNN and CDR2 SYGVQD come from the germline V gene (reference sequence). The CDR3 spans 15 residues. The V and J ends lost 0 bases and 3 bases, in that order; junction bases with no gene match: 3. CDR3 region: CASSESASGIYEQYF. CDR3 DNA sequence: TGCGCCAGCAGTGAGTCGGCTAGCGGGATCTACGAGCAGTACTTC.

In this sample, this clone turned up a few times. The genes are TRBV5-1 and TRBJ2-7, with D possibly matching TRBD1 (5 bases). This CDR3 has 15 residues. V was clipped by 3 bases and J by 2 bases, with 15 bases between them. CDR1 and CDR2 (germline): SGHRS, YFSETQ. The CDR3 loop reads CASSSDITRAYEQYF. The CDR3 coding sequence is TGCGCCAGCAGCTCGGACATAACTCGCGCCTACGAGCAGTACTTC.

This clone was seen a single time. J is TRBJ2-2 and V is TRBV18, with 12 bases fitting TRBD2. V lost 2 bases and J lost 7; bases outside the gene matches: 11. This CDR3 spans 18 amino acids. Germline CDR1 KGHSH, CDR2 LQKENI. The CDR3 sequence is CASSPFPLTSGSNGELFF. For the CDR3, the DNA is TGTGCCAGCTCACCATTTCCCCTGACTAGCGGGAGTAACGGGGAGCTGTTTTTT.

The CDR3 DNA sequence: TGCGCCAGCAGCCAAGCCCCGGGACAAGAGCAGCCCCAGCATTTT. It translates to CASSQAPGQEQPQHF. The chain combines TRBV4-1 with TRBJ1-5; tentative D call: TRBD1 (6 bases). V was cut by 1 base and J by 7 bases, with 14 bases left in between. The CDR3 sequence is 15 residues long. Germline V lookup: CDR1 MGHRA, CDR2 YSYEKL.

Only a few counts were recorded for this clone. V is TRBV2 and J is TRBJ1-3; D not resolved. The CDR3 covers 15 residues. Trimming cost V 3 bases and J 7 bases, with 16 bases left between them. Germline V gene lookup returns CDR1 SNHLY and CDR2 FYNNEI. The CDR3 reads CASSEGRTRGNTIYF. For the CDR3, the DNA is TGTGCCAGCAGTGAGGGCAGAACTCGTGGGAACACCATATATTTT.

This sequence joins TRBV30 and TRBJ2-7; possible D gene TRBD1, 5 bases. CDR1 and CDR2 (germline): GTSNPN, SVGIG (reference sequence). CDR3 length equals 11 residues. CDR3 DNA sequence: TGTGGAACAGGATCCCTCTACGAGCAGTACTTC. This translates into CGTGSLYEQYF. Combining the CDR3 with reference TRBV30 and TRBJ2-7 gives the whole variable domain SQTIHQWPATLVQPVGSPLSLECTVEGTSNPNLYWYRQAAGRGLQLLFYSVGIGQISSEVPQNLSASRPQDRQFILSSKKLLLSDSGFYLCGTGSLYEQYFGPGTRLTVT.

This chain joins TRBV18 and TRBJ1-2; perhaps TRBD1 as D (6 bases). V shed 4 bases and J shed 6 bases, with 18 bases lying between them. Germline CDR1 and CDR2: KGHSH and LQKENI. The CDR3 has 15 residues. CDR3 sequence: CASSLMGQAQDGYTF. The CDR3 DNA reads TGTGCCAGCTCACTAATGGGACAAGCCCAGGATGGCTACACCTTC.

The gene calls are TRBV5-1 and TRBJ2-7; 9 bases line up with TRBD2. The V gene's germline CDR1 is SGHRS and CDR2 YFSETQ. The CDR3 length is 14 residues. The junction had 8 bases not matched to a gene; V was cut back by 6 bases and J by 4 bases. CDR3 DNA sequence: TGCGCCAGCACCGGGGTAGCGGGGGAATACGAGCAGTACTTC. Translation: CASTGVAGEYEQYF.

The rearrangement uses TRBV10-3 and TRBJ2-2; maybe TRBD2 (5 bases). This CDR3 spans 12 amino acids. The V end lost 11 bases, the J end lost 5 bases, and 12 bases lay between the germline ends. Germline loops: CDR1 ENHRY, CDR2 SYGVKD. The CDR3: CAAAPGTGELFF. CDR3 DNA sequence: TGTGCCGCGGCTCCGGGGACCGGGGAGCTGTTTTTT.

This sequence joins TRBV7-8 and TRBJ1-2; D might be TRBD1 (6 bases). V was cut by 5 bases and J by 5 bases, with 36 bases left in between. There are 21 residues in the CDR3. Looked up from germline, CDR1 is SGHVS and CDR2 is FQNEAQ. The CDR3 loop is CASSQSVGARSPSSLSYGYTF. For the CDR3, the DNA is TGTGCCAGCAGCCAAAGCGTGGGGGCGCGTTCGCCCTCCTCACTGAGTTATGGCTACACCTTC.

In its sample, this clone was seen once. The chain employs TRBV18 and TRBJ1-2, with D possibly TRBD1 on 5 matching bases. This CDR3 comprises 12 residues. Trimming pared 6 bases from V and 3 bases from J, leaving 8 bases between. Germline V gene data show CDR1 as KGHSH and CDR2 as LQKENI. Here the CDR3 reads CASSGRDYGYTF. The CDR3 bases are TGTGCCAGCTCTGGCAGGGACTATGGCTACACCTTC.

This clone is a singleton in its sample. This chain connects TRBV7-2 to TRBJ1-5; D is possibly TRBD1 (5 bases). CDR3 length equals 13 residues. Germline CDR1 SGHTA, CDR2 FQGNSA. Deletions cut 5 bases from V and 4 bases from J, with 9 bases between. Written as DNA, the CDR3 is TGTGCCAGCAGCCCAGACAGAAATCAGCCCCAGCATTTT. Encoded protein: CASSPDRNQPQHF.

The V and J genes are TRBV9 and TRBJ2-2; 7 bases agree with TRBD2. The length of the CDR3 is 16 residues. The trim removed 2 bases at V and 0 bases at J, leaving 4 bases unmatched. CDR1 is SGDLS and CDR2 is YYNGEE in the germline V gene. The CDR3: CASSVLAAPNTGELFF. CDR3 nucleotide sequence: TGTGCCAGCAGCGTTCTAGCGGCCCCGAACACCGGGGAGCTGTTTTTT.

V gene TRBV4-3 combines with J gene TRBJ2-1; a possible D gene is TRBD2 (5 bases). The V gene's germline CDR1 is LGHNA and CDR2 YSLEER. The CDR3 spans 15 residues. Between the trimmed V and J ends, which lost 0 bases and 5 bases, there was a span of 11 bases. CDR3 amino acids: CASSQDRAANNEQFF. DNA for the CDR3: TGCGCCAGCAGCCAAGATAGAGCGGCAAACAATGAGCAGTTCTTC.

Here the CDR3 DNA reads TGTGCCAGCAGCTTAACGTTTGACGGGGAGCAGTTCTTC. It specifies CASSLTFDGEQFF. The chain joins TRBV7-3 to TRBJ2-1; D is undetermined. This CDR3 comprises 13 residues. The germline gives CDR1 SGHTA, CDR2 FQGTGA. V was cut by 0 bases and J by 10 bases, with 10 bases left in between.

The rearrangement links TRBV19 to TRBJ2-1; 12 bases match TRBD2. CDR3 size: 15 residues. CDR1 and CDR2 (germline): LNHDA, SQIVND (reference sequence). V lost 6 bases, J lost 2 bases, and 2 bases stayed unmatched. The CDR3 spells CASRWTSGTYNEQFF. CDR3 DNA: TGTGCCAGTAGGTGGACTAGCGGGACCTACAATGAGCAGTTCTTC.

With regard to this clone: Germline is not matched at one junction end, which may reflect a read error. The rearrangement joins TRBV19 to TRBJ2-7; 10 bases fit TRBD2. Germline V gene data show CDR1 as LNHDA and CDR2 as SQIVND (reference sequence). This CDR3 contains 14 residues. CDR3 nucleotide sequence: TGTGCCAGTAAGGCTAGCGGGGGCTCCGACGAGCAGTACTTC. It yields the protein CASKASGGSDEQYF. The complete variable domain, with remaining parts taken from reference TRBV19 and TRBJ2-7, reads DGGITQSPKYLFRKEGQNVTLSCEQNLNHDAMYWYRQDPGQGLRLIYYSQIVNDFQKGDIAEGYSVSREKKESFPLTVTSAQKNPTAFYLCASKASGGSDEQYFGPGTRLTVT.